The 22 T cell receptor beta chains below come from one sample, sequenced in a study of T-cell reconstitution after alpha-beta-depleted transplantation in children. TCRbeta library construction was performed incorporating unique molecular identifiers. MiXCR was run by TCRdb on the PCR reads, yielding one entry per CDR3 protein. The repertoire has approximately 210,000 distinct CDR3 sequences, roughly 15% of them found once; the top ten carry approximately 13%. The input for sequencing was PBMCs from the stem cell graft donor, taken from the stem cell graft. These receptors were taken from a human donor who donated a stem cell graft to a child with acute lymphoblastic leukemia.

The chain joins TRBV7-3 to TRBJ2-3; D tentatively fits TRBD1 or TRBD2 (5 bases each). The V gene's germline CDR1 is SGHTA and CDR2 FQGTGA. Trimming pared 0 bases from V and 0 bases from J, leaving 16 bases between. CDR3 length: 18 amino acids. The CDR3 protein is CASSLTGVRGFSTDTQYF. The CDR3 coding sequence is TGTGCCAGCAGCTTAACGGGAGTGAGGGGTTTCAGCACAGATACGCAGTATTTT.

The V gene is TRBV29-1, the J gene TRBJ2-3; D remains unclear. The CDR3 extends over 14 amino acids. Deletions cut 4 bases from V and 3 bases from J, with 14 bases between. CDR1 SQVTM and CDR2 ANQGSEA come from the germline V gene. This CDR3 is CSVVLGFTTDTQYF. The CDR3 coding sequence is TGCAGCGTTGTTCTGGGATTCACGACAGATACGCAGTATTTT.

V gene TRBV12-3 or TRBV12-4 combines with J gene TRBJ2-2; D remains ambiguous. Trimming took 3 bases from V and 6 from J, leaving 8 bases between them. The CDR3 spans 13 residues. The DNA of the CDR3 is TGTGCCAGCAGTTTCCTTTTCGCCGGGGAGCTGTTTTTT. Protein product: CASSFLFAGELFF.

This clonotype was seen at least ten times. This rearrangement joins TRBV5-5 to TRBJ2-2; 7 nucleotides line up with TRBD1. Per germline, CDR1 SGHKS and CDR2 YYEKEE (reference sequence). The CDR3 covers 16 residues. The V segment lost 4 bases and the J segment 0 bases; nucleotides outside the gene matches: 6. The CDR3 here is CASSPRGLANTGELFF. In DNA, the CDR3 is TGTGCCAGCAGCCCCAGGGGGTTGGCGAACACCGGGGAGCTGTTTTTT.

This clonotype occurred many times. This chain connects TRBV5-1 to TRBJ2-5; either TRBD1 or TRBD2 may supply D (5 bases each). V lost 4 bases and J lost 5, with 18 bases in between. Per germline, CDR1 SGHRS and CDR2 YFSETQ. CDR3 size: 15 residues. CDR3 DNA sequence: TGCGCCAGCAGCCCGACGGGACCCCTCGGGGAGACCCAGTACTTC. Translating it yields CASSPTGPLGETQYF.

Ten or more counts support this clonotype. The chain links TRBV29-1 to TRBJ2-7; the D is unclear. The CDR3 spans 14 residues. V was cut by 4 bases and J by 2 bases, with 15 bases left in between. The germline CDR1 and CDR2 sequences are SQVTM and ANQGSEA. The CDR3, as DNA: TGCAGCGTTGTTGGAGACCTTAGGGCCTACGAGCAGTACTTC. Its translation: CSVVGDLRAYEQYF.

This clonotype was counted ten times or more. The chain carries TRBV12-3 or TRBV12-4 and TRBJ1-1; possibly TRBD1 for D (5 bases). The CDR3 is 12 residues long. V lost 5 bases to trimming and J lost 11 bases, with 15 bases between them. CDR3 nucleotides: TGTGCCAGCAGTCCAATGGGCCGGGGGGCTTTCTTT. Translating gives CASSPMGRGAFF.

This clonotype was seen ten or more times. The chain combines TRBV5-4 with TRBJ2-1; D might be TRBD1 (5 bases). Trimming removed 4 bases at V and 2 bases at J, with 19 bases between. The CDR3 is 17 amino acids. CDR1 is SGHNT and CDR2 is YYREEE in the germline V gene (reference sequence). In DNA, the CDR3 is TGTGCCAGCAGCGGACGTAGGGTAGGGGCAACCTACAATGAGCAGTTCTTC. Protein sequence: CASSGRRVGATYNEQFF.

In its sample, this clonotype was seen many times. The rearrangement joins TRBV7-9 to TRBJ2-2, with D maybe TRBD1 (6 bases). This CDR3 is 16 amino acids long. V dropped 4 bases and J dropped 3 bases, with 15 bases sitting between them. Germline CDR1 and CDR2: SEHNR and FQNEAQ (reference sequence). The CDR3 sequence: CASSSYSDRDTGELFF. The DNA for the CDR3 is TGTGCCAGCAGCTCCTATTCGGACAGAGACACCGGGGAGCTGTTTTTT. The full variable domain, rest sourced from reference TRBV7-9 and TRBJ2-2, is DTGVSQNPRHKITKRGQNVTFRCDPISEHNRLYWYRQTLGQGPEFLTYFQNEAQLEKSRLLSDRFSAERPKGSFSTLEIQRTEQGDSAMYLCASSSYSDRDTGELFFGEGSRLTVL.

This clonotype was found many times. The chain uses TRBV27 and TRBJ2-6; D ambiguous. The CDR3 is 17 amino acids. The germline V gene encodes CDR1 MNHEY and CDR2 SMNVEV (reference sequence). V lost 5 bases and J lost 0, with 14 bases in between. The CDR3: CASSLRHLVSGANVLTF. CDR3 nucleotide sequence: TGTGCCAGCAGTCTGAGACACCTAGTCTCTGGGGCCAACGTCCTGACTTTC.

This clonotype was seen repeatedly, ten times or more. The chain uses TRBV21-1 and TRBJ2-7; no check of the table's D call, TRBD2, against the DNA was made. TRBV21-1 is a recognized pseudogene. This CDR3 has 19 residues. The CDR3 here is CASSKDWWETSGRYDEQYF. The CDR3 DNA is TGTGCCAGCAGCAAAGATTGGTGGGAGACTAGCGGGAGGTACGACGAGCAGTACTTC.

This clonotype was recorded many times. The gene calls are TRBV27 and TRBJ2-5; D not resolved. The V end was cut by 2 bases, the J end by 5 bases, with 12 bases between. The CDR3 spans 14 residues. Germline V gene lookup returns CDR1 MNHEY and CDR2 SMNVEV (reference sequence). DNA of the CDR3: TGTGCCAGCAGTTTAGGCTGGGGTACGGAGACCCAGTACTTC. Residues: CASSLGWGTETQYF.

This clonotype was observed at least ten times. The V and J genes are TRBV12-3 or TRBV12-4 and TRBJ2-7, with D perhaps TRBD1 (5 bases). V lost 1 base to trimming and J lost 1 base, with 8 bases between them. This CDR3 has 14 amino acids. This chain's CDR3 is CASSLEGRSYEQYF. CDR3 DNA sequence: TGTGCCAGCAGTTTAGAGGGGCGATCCTACGAGCAGTACTTC.

The CDR3 here is CASSSGTATDTQYF. CDR3 DNA: TGTGCCAGCAGCTCCGGGACTGCCACAGATACGCAGTATTTT. The chain joins TRBV5-6 to TRBJ2-3, with a tentative D call TRBD2 (6 bases). Trimming took 3 bases from V and 2 from J, leaving 10 bases between them. Germline V gene data show CDR1 as SGHDT and CDR2 as YYEEEE. The CDR3 length is 14 residues.

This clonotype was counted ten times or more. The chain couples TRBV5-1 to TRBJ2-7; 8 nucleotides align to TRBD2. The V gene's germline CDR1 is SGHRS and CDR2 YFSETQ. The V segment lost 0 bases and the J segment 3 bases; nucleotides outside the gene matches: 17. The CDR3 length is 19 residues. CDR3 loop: CASSLDTSGLSGKDYEQYF. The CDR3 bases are TGCGCCAGCAGCTTGGATACTAGCGGACTGAGTGGGAAAGACTACGAGCAGTACTTC.

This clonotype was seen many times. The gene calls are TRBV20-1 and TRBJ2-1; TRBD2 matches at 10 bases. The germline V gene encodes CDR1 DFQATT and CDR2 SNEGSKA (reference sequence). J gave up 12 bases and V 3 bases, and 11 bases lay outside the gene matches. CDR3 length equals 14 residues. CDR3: CSASPGLATRVQFF. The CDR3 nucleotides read TGCAGTGCTAGCCCGGGACTAGCGACCAGAGTGCAGTTCTTC.

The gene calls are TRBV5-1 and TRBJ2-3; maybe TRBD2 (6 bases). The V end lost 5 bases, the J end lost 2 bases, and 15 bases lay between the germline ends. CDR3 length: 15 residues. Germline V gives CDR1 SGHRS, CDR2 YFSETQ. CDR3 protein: CASRRRDGVTDTQYF. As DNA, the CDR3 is TGCGCCAGCAGGAGGAGGGATGGAGTCACAGATACGCAGTATTTT.

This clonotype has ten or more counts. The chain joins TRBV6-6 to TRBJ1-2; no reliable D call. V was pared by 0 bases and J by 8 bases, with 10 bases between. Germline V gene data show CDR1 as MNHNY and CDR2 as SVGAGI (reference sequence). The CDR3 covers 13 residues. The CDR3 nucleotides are TGTGCCAGCAGTTACTCGAGAGAGGAGGGCTACACCTTC. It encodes CASSYSREEGYTF.

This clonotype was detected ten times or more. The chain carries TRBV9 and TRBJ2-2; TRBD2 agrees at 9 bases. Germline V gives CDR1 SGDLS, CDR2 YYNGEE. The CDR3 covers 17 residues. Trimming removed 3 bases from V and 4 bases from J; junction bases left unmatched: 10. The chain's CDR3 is CASSDGGRARSTGELFF. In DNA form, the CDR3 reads TGTGCCAGCAGCGACGGCGGGAGGGCCCGGAGCACCGGGGAGCTGTTTTTT. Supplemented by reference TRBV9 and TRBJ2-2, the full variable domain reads DSGVTQTPKHLITATGQRVTLRCSPRSGDLSVYWYQQSLDQGLQFLIQYYNGEERAKGNILERFSAQQFPDLHSELNLSSLELGDSALYFCASSDGGRARSTGELFFGEGSRLTVL.

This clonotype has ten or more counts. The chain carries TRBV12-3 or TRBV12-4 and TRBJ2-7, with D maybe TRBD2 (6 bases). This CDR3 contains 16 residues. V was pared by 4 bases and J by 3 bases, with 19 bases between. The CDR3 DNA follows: TGTGCCAGCAGTTCCGGCGGGGACGGAACGGGCTACGAGCAGTACTTC. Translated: CASSSGGDGTGYEQYF.

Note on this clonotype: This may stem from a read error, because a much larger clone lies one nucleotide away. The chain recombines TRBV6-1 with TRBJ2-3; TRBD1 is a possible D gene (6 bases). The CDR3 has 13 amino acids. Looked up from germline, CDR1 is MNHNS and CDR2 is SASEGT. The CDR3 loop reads CVSRPTGKDTQYF. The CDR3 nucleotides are TGTGTCAGCAGGCCCACAGGGAAGGATACGCAGTATTTT.

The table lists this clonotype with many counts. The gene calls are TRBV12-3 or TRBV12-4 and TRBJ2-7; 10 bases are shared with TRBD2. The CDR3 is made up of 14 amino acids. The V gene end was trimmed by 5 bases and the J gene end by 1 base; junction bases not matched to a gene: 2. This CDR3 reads CASSRTSGSYEQYF. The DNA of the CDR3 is TGTGCCAGCAGTCGGACTAGCGGTTCCTACGAGCAGTACTTC.